This TCR beta chain was sequenced during a study of T cells in women clearing cervical HPV infection. Comments on this clone: The target antigen is unknown. The sequence runs out 3 residues before the end of the CDR3; the remainder is reconstructed from the germline J gene.

Using immunoSEQ multiplex PCR, the repertoire was profiled, and TCRdb retains in-frame clones only, with some absent. This sample carries around 20,000 clones, with 5% going to the ten biggest clones. The CDR3 sequence is 14 residues long. Per germline, CDR1 SGHRS and CDR2 YFSETQ. V lost 0 bases and J lost 3, with 9 bases in between. Study-level points and caveats: Controls had more TRBV6-7 (about 0.16%) than cases (about 0.11%). It is unknown whether associations predate infection; no effector/memory or HPV-specific sorting. T-cell numbers per sample were unknown and may explain richness differences.

The chain uses TRBV5-1 and TRBJ1-2; tentative D call: TRBD1 (5 bases). The sequence was obtained from a woman aged 18 to 75 with a cervical HPV16 infection that either progressed to CIN3+ or cleared (not recorded which). The sequenced sample consisted of blood buffy coat. The part of the CDR3 DNA that was read is TGCGCCAGCAGCTTGGGCCCGACAGACTATGGC. Translated, it gives CASSLGPTDYG. The whole CDR3 protein reads CASSLGPTDYGYTF.